Following are 32 T cell receptor beta chains from one sample sequenced in a study of T and B cells in COVID-19 patients. TRB rearrangements were amplified by multiplex PCR with BIOMED2 TRB-A/B primers. TCRdb passed the multiplex PCR reads through MiXCR, listing each CDR3 protein once. The sample carries fewer than 15,000 distinct CDR3 sequences, approximately 29% recorded once. Each TRB amplification used roughly 230-550 ng of genomic DNA from blood. The sequenced sample was blood. These receptors all come from a human donor who had recovered from COVID-19.

The chain uses TRBV18 and TRBJ2-7; 10 positions match TRBD1. V trimming: 2 bases; J trimming: 4 bases; junction bases outside the gene matches: 2. This CDR3 has 14 amino acids. CDR1 is KGHSH and CDR2 is LQKENI in the germline V gene. CDR3 amino acids: CASSPMGQGYEQYF. The CDR3 DNA reads TGTGCCAGCTCACCAATGGGACAGGGGTACGAGCAGTACTTC.

The chain employs TRBV5-4 and TRBJ1-3; TRBD1 is a possible D gene (6 bases). CDR1 is SGHNT, CDR2 YYREEE, per germline (reference sequence). V was pared by 3 bases and J by 1 base, with 8 bases between. The CDR3 is 14 residues long. The CDR3 region is CASSSRGSGNTIYF. CDR3 DNA sequence: TGTGCCAGCAGCTCCAGGGGTTCTGGAAACACCATATATTTT.

The gene calls are TRBV13 and TRBJ2-1; 11 bases agree with TRBD2. This CDR3 comprises 17 residues. J lost 4 bases, V lost 5 bases, and 10 bases had no gene match. CDR1 is PRHDT and CDR2 is FYEKMQ in the germline V gene (reference sequence). CDR3 protein: CASSPQTSGGIYNEQFF. CDR3 bases: TGTGCCAGCAGCCCCCAAACTAGCGGGGGCATATACAATGAGCAGTTCTTC.

This clonotype appeared many times. V is TRBV29-1 and J is TRBJ1-1; 7 bases align to TRBD1. V was pared by 6 bases and J by 2 bases, with 6 bases of the junction left unmatched. Germline assignment: CDR1 SQVTM and CDR2 ANQGSEA. The length of the CDR3 is 13 residues. The CDR3 here is CSVWTGANTEAFF. The CDR3 nucleotides are TGCAGCGTGTGGACAGGCGCTAACACTGAAGCTTTCTTT.

V gene TRBV6-5 combines with J gene TRBJ1-2, with TRBD1 matching over 9 bases. Trimming removed 6 bases from V and 8 bases from J; junction bases left unmatched: 7. The CDR3 runs 13 residues. The germline V gene encodes CDR1 MNHEY and CDR2 SVGAGI. CDR3 sequence reads: CASSLDRGRGYTF. The DNA for the CDR3 is TGTGCCAGCAGCCTGGACAGGGGCCGGGGCTACACCTTC.

This clonotype showed up many times. V is TRBV5-5 and J is TRBJ2-5; 7 bases line up with TRBD2. The CDR3 length is 16 residues. Germline V gene lookup returns CDR1 SGHKS and CDR2 YYEKEE (reference sequence). V was pared by 1 base and J by 0 bases, with 6 bases of the junction left unmatched. CDR3 sequence (DNA): TGTGCCAGCAGCTTGCATGCTAGCGGAGACCAAGAGACCCAGTACTTC. Translation: CASSLHASGDQETQYF.

The CDR3 here is CAWRGSLGVGYTF. In nucleotides, the CDR3 is TGTGCCTGGAGGGGCAGTTTGGGAGTCGGCTACACCTTC. The chain is built from TRBV30 and TRBJ1-2; D gene uncertain. The CDR3 covers 13 residues. Trimming took off 3 bases at V and 8 bases at J, with 16 bases between the two ends. Germline CDR1 reads GTSNPN; CDR2 reads SVGIG (reference sequence).

V gene TRBV27 combines with J gene TRBJ1-6, with 8 bases that match TRBD1. CDR1 is MNHEY, CDR2 SMNVEV, per germline (reference sequence). The length of the CDR3 is 17 residues. With 6 bases clipped from V and 7 bases from J, the junction kept 14 bases outside the gene matches. The CDR3 nucleotides are TGTGCCAGCAGCCCCCACAGGGGGAGGGCCGTCAATTCACCCCTCCACTTT. Translating it yields CASSPHRGRAVNSPLHF.

V and J are TRBV28 and TRBJ2-2, with D perhaps matching TRBD2 (5 bases). With 4 bases removed from V and 4 bases from J, the gap between germline ends came to 10 bases. The germline V gene has CDR1 MDHEN and CDR2 SYDVKM. This CDR3 contains 14 residues. CDR3 bases: TGTGCCAGCAGTTGGAGGCTATCCACCGGGGAGCTGTTTTTT. The encoded protein is CASSWRLSTGELFF.

This clonotype was seen only a few times. The rearrangement uses TRBV27 and TRBJ1-1, with TRBD1 identical over 9 bases. With V trimmed by 2 bases and J by 2 bases, 0 bases remained unmatched. Germline V gene data show CDR1 as MNHEY and CDR2 as SMNVEV (reference sequence). The CDR3 is 14 amino acids. The CDR3 loop reads CASSLTGGNTEAFF. The CDR3 nucleotides are TGTGCCAGCAGTTTAACAGGGGGCAACACTGAAGCTTTCTTT.

By its share, this clonotype is medium-sized. This chain links TRBV19 with TRBJ2-1; perhaps D is TRBD1 or TRBD2 (5 bases each). V lost 3 bases and J lost 6, with 12 bases in between. This CDR3 has 14 amino acids. Germline lookup yields CDR1 LNHDA and CDR2 SQIVND (reference sequence). The CDR3, as DNA: TGTGCCAGTAGTATTCTCTCTGGGGGCAATGAGCAGTTCTTC. The encoded protein is CASSILSGGNEQFF.

The table lists this clonotype with many counts. The chain combines TRBV6-1 with TRBJ2-3; TRBD2 agrees at 13 bases. Germline lookup yields CDR1 MNHNS and CDR2 SASEGT. V dropped 4 bases and J dropped 6; count of bases not matched to a gene: 10. The CDR3 sequence is 17 residues long. Written as DNA, the CDR3 is TGTGCCAGCAGTGTGAGGGGACTAGCGGGAAAAGGGGATACGCAGTATTTT. Protein product: CASSVRGLAGKGDTQYF.

This clonotype counts as medium-sized. The chain combines TRBV19 with TRBJ2-5; D tentatively reads TRBD1 or TRBD2 (7 bases each). V dropped 4 bases and J dropped 8 bases, with 20 bases sitting between them. The CDR3 sequence is 15 residues long. CDR1 and CDR2 from the germline V gene are LNHDA and SQIVND (reference sequence). The CDR3 DNA is TGTGCCAGTAGTACCGTAGCAGGGGGGGGGGGTACCCAGTACTTC. Translated: CASSTVAGGGGTQYF. The full variable domain, its missing parts supplied by reference TRBV19 and TRBJ2-5, is DGGITQSPKYLFRKEGQNVTLSCEQNLNHDAMYWYRQDPGQGLRLIYYSQIVNDFQKGDIAEGYSVSREKKESFPLTVTSAQKNPTAFYLCASSTVAGGGGTQYFGPGTRLLVL.

This clonotype was found many times. The chain employs TRBV18 and TRBJ2-2; TRBD1 aligns across 9 bases. CDR3 length: 18 amino acids. In germline, CDR1 is KGHSH, CDR2 LQKENI. Losses at the gene ends were 5 bases for V and 5 bases for J; bases not matched to a gene: 15. The CDR3 is CASSFSPTGQGRTGELFF. In nucleotides, the CDR3 is TGTGCCAGCTCATTCTCCCCGACAGGACAGGGGAGGACCGGGGAGCTGTTTTTT.

This clonotype was seen a few times. This sequence joins TRBV5-1 and TRBJ2-1; 10 nucleotides align to TRBD2. Trimming cost V 2 bases and J 5 bases; bases outside gene matches: 4. CDR3 size: 15 residues. Germline V lookup: CDR1 SGHRS, CDR2 YFSETQ. DNA for the CDR3: TGCGCCAGCAGCTTACCCCTAGCGGGGGACAATGAGCAGTTCTTC. Translation: CASSLPLAGDNEQFF. The full variable domain, with the rest looked up from reference TRBV5-1 and TRBJ2-1, is KAGVTQTPRYLIKTRGQQVTLSCSPISGHRSVSWYQQTPGQGLQFLFEYFSETQRNKGNFPGRFSGRQFSNSRSEMNVSTLELGDSALYLCASSLPLAGDNEQFFGPGTRLTVL.

This clonotype was observed a handful of times. The gene calls are TRBV6-5 and TRBJ2-1, with 9 positions matching TRBD1. This CDR3 comprises 16 residues. The germline gives CDR1 MNHEY, CDR2 SVGAGI. J was trimmed by 13 bases and V by 2 bases; bases with no gene match: 15. The DNA of the CDR3 is TGTGCCAGCAGTTACGCGCCGGGACAGGGTTTAGTTTACCAGTTCTTC. Amino acid sequence: CASSYAPGQGLVYQFF.

This rearrangement joins TRBV14 to TRBJ2-4; possibly TRBD2 for D (6 bases). Germline lookup yields CDR1 SGHDN and CDR2 FVKESK. The V end was cut by 0 bases, the J end by 0 bases, with 9 bases between. This CDR3 has 16 residues. The CDR3, as DNA: TGTGCCAGCAGCCAAGAGGTCGGGGGAGCCAAAAACATTCAGTACTTC. Encoded protein: CASSQEVGGAKNIQYF.

V usage is TRBV11-3 and J usage is TRBJ1-4; tentative D call: TRBD1 (6 bases). Trimming shortened V by 1 base and J by 5 bases, and 11 bases separated the two germline ends. The CDR3 has 15 amino acids. Germline loops: CDR1 SGHNT, CDR2 YENEEA. Written as DNA, the CDR3 is TGTGCCAGCAGCTTAGGGCCAGGACAGAATGAAAAACTGTTTTTT. This codes for CASSLGPGQNEKLFF.

The genes are TRBV19 and TRBJ2-1; TRBD1 matches 10 bases. This CDR3 has 15 amino acids. Trimming took 4 bases from V and 2 from J; bases not matched to a gene: 2. Germline CDR1 LNHDA, CDR2 SQIVND (reference sequence). CDR3 sequence reads: CASSKGQGTYNEQFF. The CDR3 coding sequence is TGTGCCAGTAGTAAGGGACAGGGGACCTACAATGAGCAGTTCTTC.

This chain uses TRBV20-1 with TRBJ2-7; 9 positions agree with TRBD1. CDR1 and CDR2 (germline): DFQATT, SNEGSKA (reference sequence). With 0 bases clipped from V and 7 bases from J, the junction kept 10 bases outside the gene matches. The CDR3 length is 15 residues. The CDR3 DNA reads as TGCAGTGCTAGAGATAACAGGGGGCAAGGTTTAGAGCAGTACTTC. Translation: CSARDNRGQGLEQYF.

This clonotype was seen a handful of times. CDR3 bases: TGTGCCAGCTCACCACTCAATGTTAAACAGGGGGCTAAGGTCACTGAAGCTTTCTTT. It codes for CASSPLNVKQGAKVTEAFF. This chain links TRBV18 with TRBJ1-1; 9 bases match TRBD1. This CDR3 contains 19 residues. Germline-derived CDR1 and CDR2 are KGHSH and LQKENI. V lost 1 base, J lost 4 bases, and 16 bases stayed unmatched. The full variable domain, rest sourced from reference TRBV18 and TRBJ1-1, is NAGVMQNPRHLVRRRGQEARLRCSPMKGHSHVYWYRQLPEEGLKFMVYLQKENIIDESGMPKERFSAEFPKEGPSILRIQQVVRGDSAAYFCASSPLNVKQGAKVTEAFFGQGTRLTVV.

This clonotype has a count of ten or more. CDR3 residues: CASSFDGNYNSPLHF. The CDR3 DNA sequence: TGTGCCAGCAGTTTCGACGGGAACTATAATTCACCCCTCCACTTT. The chain employs TRBV27 and TRBJ1-6; D not certain. The V end lost 3 bases, the J end lost 3 bases, and 9 bases lay between the germline ends. Germline V gene lookup returns CDR1 MNHEY and CDR2 SMNVEV (reference sequence). This CDR3 region has 15 residues.

The chain carries TRBV11-3 and TRBJ2-1; D is possibly TRBD1 (5 bases). Germline CDR1 SGHNT, CDR2 YENEEA. The CDR3 runs to 16 residues. V lost 5 bases and J lost 0, with 14 bases in between. The CDR3 DNA follows: TGTGCCAGCAGCCCTCTGGGGCGGATCTCCTACAATGAGCAGTTCTTC. Protein: CASSPLGRISYNEQFF.

This clonotype was detected only a few times. The rearrangement uses TRBV5-1 and TRBJ2-2; D assignment may be TRBD1 or TRBD2 (5 bases each). Trimming took 3 bases from V and 0 from J, leaving 12 bases between them. Germline values: CDR1 SGHRS, CDR2 YFSETQ. This CDR3 contains 16 residues. CDR3 region: CASSSTGTANTGELFF. CDR3 nucleotides: TGCGCCAGCAGCTCGACCGGGACGGCGAACACCGGGGAGCTGTTTTTT.

V and J are TRBV20-1 and TRBJ2-6; 11 positions agree with TRBD2. Germline CDR1 and CDR2: DFQATT and SNEGSKA (reference sequence). This CDR3 contains 16 residues. V dropped 5 bases and J dropped 2; count of bases not matched to a gene: 5. The CDR3 coding sequence is TGCAGTGCTGCCACTAGCGGGAGAGCTGGGGCCAACGTCCTGACTTTC. It yields the protein CSAATSGRAGANVLTF.

In its sample, this clonotype ranks as large. The rearrangement joins TRBV19 to TRBJ1-3, with D possibly matching TRBD1 (6 bases). With 7 bases removed from V and 7 bases from J, the gap between germline ends came to 17 bases. The CDR3 consists of 14 residues. Germline V CDR1 and CDR2: LNHDA, SQIVND (reference sequence). CDR3 amino acids: CASTAGQMGNTIYF. CDR3 coding DNA: TGTGCCAGTACAGCCGGACAGATGGGCAACACCATATATTTT. The variable domain in full, with the rest retrieved from reference TRBV19 and TRBJ1-3, is DGGITQSPKYLFRKEGQNVTLSCEQNLNHDAMYWYRQDPGQGLRLIYYSQIVNDFQKGDIAEGYSVSREKKESFPLTVTSAQKNPTAFYLCASTAGQMGNTIYFGEGSWLTVV.

The gene calls are TRBV6-5 and TRBJ1-1, with unresolved D. Trimming removed 5 bases at V and 7 bases at J, with 11 bases between. Germline CDR1 reads MNHEY; CDR2 reads SVGAGI. This CDR3 has 12 residues. The CDR3 is CASSKGRGEAFF. Written as DNA, the CDR3 is TGTGCCAGCAGTAAGGGTAGAGGTGAAGCTTTCTTT.

This clonotype is medium-sized. This chain joins TRBV5-4 and TRBJ2-7, with TRBD2 identical over 9 bases. The CDR3 contains 12 residues. Trimming at V came to 0 bases and at J to 13 bases, leaving 5 bases not matched to a gene. Germline assignment: CDR1 SGHNT and CDR2 YYREEE (reference sequence). The CDR3 loop is CASSLGSGSRYV. CDR3 nucleotide sequence: TGTGCCAGCAGCTTGGGTAGCGGGAGTAGATACGTC.

This clonotype appeared a few times. The chain carries TRBV24-1 and TRBJ2-1; no reliable D call. CDR3 length: 13 residues. Germline CDR1 reads KGHDR; CDR2 reads SFDVKD. V shed 11 bases and J shed 0 bases, with 10 bases lying between them. The DNA of the CDR3 is TGTGCCATCGATAGCAGCTCCTACAATGAGCAGTTCTTC. Translating gives CAIDSSSYNEQFF.

Judged by abundance, this clonotype is medium-sized (0.01 to 0.1%). The rearrangement links TRBV29-1 to TRBJ1-3; 9 nucleotides line up with TRBD1. The CDR3 sequence is 16 residues long. J gave up 1 base and V 5 bases, and 9 bases lay outside the gene matches. Germline lookup yields CDR1 SQVTM and CDR2 ANQGSEA. The CDR3 region is CSVQKGQGQSGNTIYF. In nucleotides, the CDR3 is TGCAGCGTTCAAAAGGGACAGGGTCAGTCTGGAAACACCATATATTTT.

By sample fraction, this clonotype is medium-sized. The V call is TRBV29-1, the J call TRBJ2-1; D is unclear. Germline loops: CDR1 SQVTM, CDR2 ANQGSEA. The V and J ends lost 7 bases and 4 bases respectively, with 11 bases between them. CDR3 length equals 12 residues. The CDR3 nucleotides are TGCAGCGGGACGGCGAGATACAATGAGCAGTTCTTC. It encodes CSGTARYNEQFF.

For this clonotype: This sequence may be a read error, since a much larger clone differs from it by one base. The CDR3 reads CASSIDRGQDYGYTF. The DNA of the CDR3 is TGTGCCAGTAGTATAGATCGGGGACAAGACTATGGCTACACCTTC. V is TRBV19 and J is TRBJ1-2; TRBD1 might be the D (6 bases). Germline loops: CDR1 LNHDA, CDR2 SQIVND (reference sequence). V was pared by 0 bases and J by 3 bases, with 11 bases between. This CDR3 has 15 amino acids.